The 7 T cell receptor beta chains reported below all come from one sample, sequenced in a study of early T cells in non-severe SARS-CoV-2 infection listed by TCRdb under 2021. Library preparation employed 5' RACE. For sequencing, a NextSeq 500 was employed. TCRdb reran the public reads through fastp at Q25 and MiXCR, keeping productive beta chains. CDR3 protein sequences are deduplicated, and each keeps its most common genes and DNA. A total of 85,000 to 120,000 distinct CDR3 sequences appear in this sample, around 14% of them only once. The ten top clones hold roughly 6.2% of the sample. Source material: whole blood. The source is an adult who was a healthcare worker with PCR-confirmed SARS-CoV-2 infection or an uninfected control (not recorded which).

This clonotype was detected once. J is TRBJ1-6 and V is TRBV7-9; the D gene is possibly TRBD1 (5 bases). This CDR3 spans 12 amino acids. The germline V and J ends were trimmed by 1 base and 16 bases, with 11 bases remaining between them. Germline V gene data show CDR1 as SEHNR and CDR2 as FQNEAQ (reference sequence). This CDR3 reads CASSLESGALHF. CDR3 bases: TGTGCCAGCAGCTTAGAATCTGGGGCACTCCACTTT.

This clonotype was observed at least ten times. This sequence joins TRBV6-6 and TRBJ2-1, with D uncertain. CDR3 length: 14 residues. CDR1 is MNHNY and CDR2 is SVGAGI in the germline V gene (reference sequence). Trimming pared 2 bases from V and 0 bases from J, leaving 5 bases between. This CDR3 reads CASSYRDSYNEQFF. CDR3 sequence (DNA): TGTGCCAGCAGTTACAGGGACTCCTACAATGAGCAGTTCTTC.

This clonotype was seen a few times. This rearrangement joins TRBV7-6 to TRBJ2-5; D might be TRBD1 (6 bases). Germline V CDR1 and CDR2: SGHVS, FNYEAQ. V lost 7 bases and J 2 bases, leaving 14 bases between the germline ends. This CDR3 has 14 amino acids. The CDR3 nucleotides are TGTGCCAGCACCCCGGACAGACTACAAGAGACCCAGTACTTC. Translation: CASTPDRLQETQYF.

This clonotype was recorded at least ten times. V is TRBV18 and J is TRBJ2-1, with TRBD2 as a possible D gene (6 bases). V dropped 3 bases and J dropped 7 bases, with 13 bases sitting between them. This CDR3 is built from 14 residues. Germline CDR1 reads KGHSH; CDR2 reads LQKENI. The CDR3 coding sequence is TGTGCCAGCTCACCCGGGGACTGGCATAATGAGCAGTTCTTC. Translation gives CASSPGDWHNEQFF.

This rearrangement joins TRBV6-2 or TRBV6-3 to TRBJ2-7; 8 bases fit TRBD1. CDR1 is MNHEY and CDR2 is SVGEGT in the germline V gene. Germline trimming cut 6 bases from V and 2 bases from J; bases unmatched to any gene: 3. CDR3 length: 13 residues. Here the CDR3 reads CASRPGQAYEQYF. The CDR3, as DNA: TGTGCCAGCAGACCGGGACAGGCCTACGAGCAGTACTTC.

Turning to this clonotype: A much bigger clone sits one base away, suggesting this may be a read error. The rearrangement joins TRBV6-5 to TRBJ1-1; the D is unclear. Trimming stripped 7 bases from V and 9 bases from J, with 9 bases between. Germline assignment: CDR1 MNHEY and CDR2 SVGAGI. The CDR3 covers 10 residues. CDR3 in amino acids: CASKGAQAFF. The CDR3 nucleotides read TGTGCCAGCAAGGGCGCTCAAGCTTTCTTT.

This clonotype occurred many times. V is TRBV20-1 and J is TRBJ2-3; D is unclear. CDR1 is DFQATT, CDR2 SNEGSKA, per germline (reference sequence). Trimming left V 0 bases short and J 0 bases short, with 10 bases between. The CDR3 length is 15 residues. This CDR3 is CSARDLIGSTDTQYF. CDR3 nucleotide sequence: TGCAGTGCTAGAGATCTGATTGGGAGCACAGATACGCAGTATTTT.